The 21 T cell receptor beta chains given below trace back to one sample, sequenced in a study of CD8+ T cells in alopecia areata. Following extraction, RNA underwent reverse transcription to cDNA, which served as the sequencing template. Method: immunoSEQ multiplex PCR; TCRdb's copy keeps in-frame clones and lacks some. The sample holds some 130,000 clones, more than 40% seen once. The source was CD8+ T cells sorted from blood, collected at week 0. All receptors derive from a human donor with alopecia areata.

This clone was detected only once. The gene calls are TRBV2 and TRBJ1-2, with 9 bases aligning to TRBD1. V shed 4 bases and J 3 bases; nucleotides not matched to a gene: 15. CDR3 length equals 18 residues. Germline CDR1 and CDR2: SNHLY and FYNNEI. CDR3 coding DNA: TGTGCCAGCAGTGTCATTCCGGGACAGGGACCCAATTACTATGGCTACACCTTC. As protein: CASSVIPGQGPNYYGYTF.

In this sample, this clone turned up a few times. CDR3 bases: TGTGCCTGGAGCTCCCTCGGGCGCCGAATGGTGGATACTGAAGCTTTCTTT. Translated: CAWSSLGRRMVDTEAFF. This chain connects TRBV30 to TRBJ1-1; D ambiguous. In germline, CDR1 is GTSNPN, CDR2 SVGIG (reference sequence). Trimming took 3 bases from V and 5 from J, leaving 25 bases between them. The CDR3 length is 17 residues.

There are a few counts of this clone. The chain uses TRBV10-3 and TRBJ2-5, with 8 positions matching TRBD1. Losses at the gene ends were 2 bases for V and 9 bases for J; bases not matched to a gene: 8. This CDR3 region has 14 residues. Germline loops: CDR1 ENHRY, CDR2 SYGVKD. CDR3 sequence reads: CAISEPWTGLAQYF. The DNA for the CDR3 is TGTGCCATCAGTGAGCCTTGGACAGGGTTGGCCCAGTACTTC.

The rearrangement uses TRBV5-6 and TRBJ2-1; D not certain. Germline CDR1 SGHDT, CDR2 YYEEEE. The CDR3 sequence is 12 residues long. V lost 2 bases to trimming and J lost 8 bases, with 8 bases between them. The CDR3 protein is CASSFALDEQFF. Written as DNA, the CDR3 is TGTGCCAGCAGCTTCGCCCTGGATGAGCAGTTCTTC.

The rearrangement uses TRBV27 and TRBJ2-3; 9 positions match TRBD2. The J segment lost 3 bases and the V segment lost 2 bases, leaving 3 bases of the junction unmatched. CDR3 length: 15 amino acids. Germline V CDR1 and CDR2: MNHEY, SMNVEV (reference sequence). As DNA, the CDR3 is TGTGCCAGCAGTTTAGCGGGGGGGGGAACAGATACGCAGTATTTT. Amino acids: CASSLAGGGTDTQYF.

J is TRBJ2-7 and V is TRBV13; weak D call: TRBD1 (5 bases). Trimming pared 3 bases from V and 3 bases from J, leaving 6 bases between. The CDR3 extends over 12 amino acids. Germline loops: CDR1 PRHDT, CDR2 FYEKMQ (reference sequence). CDR3 in amino acids: CASSFQGYEQYF. For the CDR3, the DNA is TGTGCCAGCAGCTTTCAGGGCTACGAGCAGTACTTC.

The J gene is TRBJ2-5, the V gene TRBV25-1, with 9 bases aligning to TRBD1. J gave up 5 bases and V 8 bases, and 6 bases lay outside the gene matches. CDR3 length equals 13 residues. Germline loops: CDR1 MGHDK, CDR2 SYGVNS. CDR3 in amino acids: CASRDRERETQYF. Here the CDR3 DNA reads TGTGCCAGCCGGGACAGGGAAAGGGAGACCCAGTACTTC.

The chain carries TRBV29-1 and TRBJ1-1; TRBD1 is a possible D gene (5 bases). Germline V lookup: CDR1 SQVTM, CDR2 ANQGSEA. CDR3 length: 13 residues. Deletions cut 5 bases from V and 0 bases from J, with 10 bases between. The CDR3 DNA is TGCAGCGTTACATCGGACATGAACACTGAAGCTTTCTTT. This sequence encodes CSVTSDMNTEAFF. The full variable domain, in which reference TRBV29-1 and TRBJ1-1 provide the parts outside the CDR3, is SAVISQKPSRDICQRGTSLTIQCQVDSQVTMMFWYRQQPGQSLTLIATANQGSEATYESGFVIDKFPISRPNLTFSTLTVSNMSPEDSSIYLCSVTSDMNTEAFFGQGTRLTVV.

The chain carries TRBV6-5 and TRBJ2-7, with 9 positions matching TRBD1. After removal of 5 bases from V and 4 bases from J, the junction contained 6 bases not matched to a gene. This CDR3 has 14 residues. Germline lookup yields CDR1 MNHEY and CDR2 SVGAGI. The chain's CDR3 is CASSPQGAGYEQYF. The CDR3, as DNA: TGTGCCAGCAGTCCACAGGGGGCCGGTTACGAGCAGTACTTC.

Only a few counts were recorded for this clone. V and J are TRBV6-6 and TRBJ2-7; no clear D. With 2 bases removed from V and 2 bases from J, the gap between germline ends came to 7 bases. The CDR3 totals 13 residues. Germline CDR1 reads MNHNY; CDR2 reads SVGAGI (reference sequence). The CDR3 DNA reads TGTGCCAGCAGTTACGGGTTTCCCTACGAGCAGTACTTC. This sequence encodes CASSYGFPYEQYF.

The chain combines TRBV6-1 with TRBJ2-3; D may be TRBD1 (6 bases). V lost 7 bases to trimming and J lost 3 bases, with 11 bases between them. CDR3 length: 13 amino acids. CDR1 and CDR2 (germline): MNHNS, SASEGT. CDR3 loop: CASTLRGTDTQYF. CDR3 bases: TGTGCCAGCACCCTCAGGGGTACAGATACGCAGTATTTT.

The chain has TRBV7-9 and TRBJ1-2, with a tentative D call TRBD1 (5 bases). Germline loops: CDR1 SEHNR, CDR2 FQNEAQ (reference sequence). This CDR3 region has 16 residues. V was cut by 5 bases and J by 1 base, with 17 bases left in between. The CDR3 region is CASSLPPGRLNYGYTF. The CDR3 nucleotides are TGTGCCAGCAGCCTCCCTCCGGGACGGCTTAACTATGGCTACACCTTC.

This chain connects TRBV19 to TRBJ2-1, with a possible D match to TRBD2 (6 bases). CDR1 is LNHDA and CDR2 is SQIVND in the germline V gene (reference sequence). Trimming took off 3 bases at V and 5 bases at J, with 11 bases between the two ends. This CDR3 comprises 14 residues. The CDR3 nucleotides are TGTGCCAGTAGTATGTTCGGGGAGGACAATGAGCAGTTCTTC. It encodes CASSMFGEDNEQFF.

This chain joins TRBV30 and TRBJ2-2; 7 bases line up with TRBD1. The CDR3 length is 15 residues. Losses at the gene ends were 5 bases for V and 1 base for J; bases not matched to a gene: 7. The V gene's germline CDR1 is GTSNPN and CDR2 SVGIG (reference sequence). The CDR3 coding sequence is TGTGCCTGGGGAACCGGGACAGTGAACACCGGGGAGCTGTTTTTT. It codes for CAWGTGTVNTGELFF.

A word on this clone: A much larger clone differs by one base, so this may be a read error. The chain combines TRBV6-1 with TRBJ2-3; 12 bases line up with TRBD2. The V segment lost 7 bases and the J segment 2 bases; nucleotides outside the gene matches: 1. Germline CDR1 is MNHNS and CDR2 is SASEGT. This CDR3 is 14 amino acids long. The CDR3 DNA reads TGTGCCAGCACTAGCGGGGGGGCCACAGATACGCAGTATTTT. It yields the protein CASTSGGATDTQYF.

The CDR3 loop reads CASGYQEAFF. CDR3 coding DNA: TGTGCCAGCGGGTACCAAGAAGCTTTCTTT. The chain is built from TRBV6-5 and TRBJ1-1; D is unresolved. Trimming removed 8 bases at V and 8 bases at J, with 9 bases between. The CDR3 has 10 amino acids. From germline, CDR1 is MNHEY and CDR2 SVGAGI.

The J gene is TRBJ1-5, the V gene TRBV7-8; D not certain. Per germline, CDR1 SGHVS and CDR2 FQNEAQ. CDR3 length: 13 residues. Deletions cut 10 bases from V and 6 bases from J, with 16 bases between. The CDR3, as DNA: TGTGCCACCGGCGCGGGCGGAGGTCAGCCCCAGCATTTT. The encoded protein is CATGAGGGQPQHF.

This clone occurred once. The CDR3 bases are TGTGCCTGGAGTGAAGGCGCCGGGGAGCTGTTTTTT. Protein: CAWSEGAGELFF. The chain combines TRBV30 with TRBJ2-2; D gene unclear. The CDR3 spans 12 residues. V dropped 1 base and J dropped 6 bases, with 6 bases sitting between them. Germline V gene lookup returns CDR1 GTSNPN and CDR2 SVGIG (reference sequence).

Worth noting for this clone: The same CDR3 is also encoded by other DNA sequences in this sample. The chain uses TRBV30 and TRBJ1-1; no firm D call. Germline values: CDR1 GTSNPN, CDR2 SVGIG (reference sequence). Trimming took 0 bases from V and 1 from J, leaving 6 bases between them. The CDR3 is made up of 13 amino acids. The CDR3 is CAWSVLGNTEAFF. DNA for the CDR3: TGTGCCTGGAGTGTATTAGGGAACACTGAAGCTTTCTTT.

Only a few counts were recorded for this clone. The chain carries TRBV4-1 and TRBJ2-2, with TRBD1 as a possible D gene (5 bases). Deletions cut 4 bases from V and 7 bases from J, with 10 bases between. CDR1 is MGHRA, CDR2 YSYEKL, per germline. This CDR3 spans 13 amino acids. The CDR3 reads CASSPPGLGELFF. CDR3 DNA: TGCGCCAGCAGCCCCCCAGGGCTCGGGGAGCTGTTTTTT.

This chain uses TRBV7-9 with TRBJ2-1; D perhaps matches TRBD2 (6 bases). This CDR3 contains 14 residues. Trimming removed 0 bases at V and 3 bases at J, with 6 bases between. CDR1 and CDR2 from the germline V gene are SEHNR and FQNEAQ (reference sequence). CDR3 protein: CASSLAGGYNEQFF. The CDR3 DNA reads as TGTGCCAGCAGCTTAGCGGGGGGCTACAATGAGCAGTTCTTC.